This T cell receptor (beta chain) was identified during a study of T cell repertoires in cytomegalovirus infection. Study summary: Public TCR beta signature analysis indicated the presence of both CMV infection and matching HLA type. Study findings and constraints: Carriers of CMV plus the relevant HLA were identified by cumulative public TCR beta family frequency. Dominant in the ex vivo response were TCR beta clonotypes restricted by HLA-C and specific for CMV.

This clonotype came up many times. The antigen is not known. The CDR3 length is 15 residues. Trimming removed 4 bases from V and 8 bases from J, with 18 bases in between. Germline CDR1 and CDR2: MDHEN and SYDVKM. TCRdb fed the reads into MiXCR, producing one record per CDR3 protein. This sample carries some 240,000 distinct CDR3 sequences, about 15% of them seen once, and the ten largest clones take roughly half. The chain has TRBV28 and TRBJ2-1, with D hard to call. The TCR was taken from a human donor in good health (CMV status not recorded). Some clones in this sample may be carry-over from other donors' samples. Material: CD8+ T cells from PBMCs. The chain's CDR3 is CASSSASPSWDEQFF. Written as DNA, the CDR3 is TGTGCCAGCAGTTCGGCCAGTCCCAGCTGGGATGAGCAGTTCTTC. Supplemented by reference TRBV28 and TRBJ2-1, the full variable domain reads DVKVTQSSRYLVKRTGEKVFLECVQDMDHENMFWYRQDPGLGLRLIYFSYDVKMKEKGDIPEGYSVSREKKERFSLILESASTNQTSMYLCASSSASPSWDEQFFGPGTRLTVL.